Below, 22 T cell receptor beta chains from the same sample are listed, as sequenced in a study of blood T cell repertoires in COVID-19. The table came from immunoSEQ multiplex PCR; TCRdb's copy has only in-frame clones and leaves some out. The sample contains just over 250,000 clones, 88% of which appear only once. Input material: peripheral blood. These TCRs come from a woman in her sixties or seventies with COVID-19, enrolled during active disease.

The gene calls are TRBV24-1 and TRBJ1-5; TRBD1 agrees at 7 bases. The ends lost 1 base at V and 6 bases at J; junction bases unmatched: 8. Germline V gene lookup returns CDR1 KGHDR and CDR2 SFDVKD. CDR3 length equals 16 residues. CDR3: CATSDFPPGGGQPQHF. CDR3 in DNA: TGTGCCACCAGTGATTTCCCCCCAGGGGGAGGTCAGCCCCAGCATTTT.

V gene TRBV4-1 combines with J gene TRBJ2-7; D gene uncertain. V was trimmed by 1 base and J by 0 bases, leaving 7 bases between them. Germline loops: CDR1 MGHRA, CDR2 YSYEKL. The length of the CDR3 is 14 residues. The CDR3 nucleotides are TGCGCCAGCAGCCAAGTGGTCGGCTCCTACGAGCAGTACTTC. It is translated as CASSQVVGSYEQYF.

The chain combines TRBV9 with TRBJ2-2; D gene unclear. With 1 base removed from V and 6 bases from J, the gap between germline ends came to 10 bases. This CDR3 spans 14 amino acids. Per germline, CDR1 SGDLS and CDR2 YYNGEE. The DNA for the CDR3 is TGTGCCAGCAGCGTACGAAGCGCGTCCGGGGAGCTGTTTTTT. Translating it yields CASSVRSASGELFF.

The chain recombines TRBV5-8 with TRBJ2-1; 8 positions agree with TRBD1. Germline V gives CDR1 SGHTS, CDR2 YDEGEE. The CDR3 loop spans 15 amino acids. The ends lost 4 bases at V and 7 bases at J; junction bases unmatched: 10. The CDR3 DNA is TGTGCCAGCAGCGCTACAGGGGGGAGTTGGAATGAGCAGTTCTTC. Protein product: CASSATGGSWNEQFF.

The V and J genes are TRBV20-1 and TRBJ2-5; TRBD2 is a possible D gene (5 bases). There are 13 residues in the CDR3. V was pared by 3 bases and J by 5 bases, with 13 bases between. The germline V gene has CDR1 DFQATT and CDR2 SNEGSKA (reference sequence). Written as DNA, the CDR3 is TGCAGTGCTAGTGACGGCGGGCGGGAGACCCAGTACTTC. Translating it yields CSASDGGRETQYF.

This clone was counted a single time. The chain carries TRBV19 and TRBJ1-5, with 10 bases that match TRBD1. Germline trimming cut 1 base from V and 1 base from J; bases unmatched to any gene: 1. The CDR3 contains 16 residues. From germline, CDR1 is LNHDA and CDR2 SQIVND (reference sequence). The CDR3 coding sequence is TGTGCCAGTAGTATAGGGACAGGGGGGAGCAATCAGCCCCAGCATTTT. Translating it yields CASSIGTGGSNQPQHF.

This clone was observed a few times. The gene calls are TRBV14 and TRBJ1-3, with no clear D. The CDR3 contains 14 residues. Germline loops: CDR1 SGHDN, CDR2 FVKESK. Trimming stripped 4 bases from V and 1 base from J, with 8 bases between. The CDR3 is CASSLQESGNTIYF. The DNA for the CDR3 is TGTGCCAGCAGCCTCCAGGAATCTGGAAACACCATATATTTT.

The chain has TRBV10-3 and TRBJ1-4; TRBD1 agrees at 11 bases. V was clipped by 8 bases and J by 3 bases; unmatched bases: 5. This CDR3 comprises 15 residues. Germline V lookup: CDR1 ENHRY, CDR2 SYGVKD. CDR3 bases: TGTGCCATCGGAGGACAGGGGGCATCTAATGAAAAACTGTTTTTT. Its protein product is CAIGGQGASNEKLFF.

The chain has TRBV5-1 and TRBJ1-4, with D maybe TRBD1 (5 bases). V was cut by 4 bases and J by 5 bases, with 12 bases left in between. This CDR3 is built from 14 residues. Germline V gene sequence: CDR1 SGHRS, CDR2 YFSETQ. The DNA for the CDR3 is TGCGCCAGCAGCCTTCAGGGTGGGAATGAAAAACTGTTTTTT. This translates into CASSLQGGNEKLFF.

V gene TRBV6-2 or TRBV6-3 combines with J gene TRBJ2-3, with 8 nucleotides matching TRBD2. The CDR3 extends over 14 amino acids. The germline CDR1 and CDR2 sequences are MNHEY and SVGEGT. Trimming took 5 bases from V and 1 from J; bases not matched to a gene: 2. The CDR3 is CASSRGGRTDTQYF. The CDR3 region has the DNA TGTGCCAGCAGTCGCGGGGGGCGCACAGATACGCAGTATTTT.

This chain connects TRBV7-2 to TRBJ2-7; 7 bases are a match to TRBD1. The germline CDR1 and CDR2 sequences are SGHTA and FQGNSA. CDR3 length: 16 amino acids. J was trimmed by 3 bases and V by 1 base; bases with no gene match: 9. The CDR3 coding sequence is TGTGCCAGCAGCTTAGATATGGGGACAGCTAACTACGAGCAGTACTTC. Translation: CASSLDMGTANYEQYF.

The chain joins TRBV11-3 to TRBJ2-7, with 10 positions matching TRBD1. Germline CDR1 reads SGHNT; CDR2 reads YENEEA. V was pared by 5 bases and J by 5 bases, with 3 bases of the junction left unmatched. The CDR3 has 13 amino acids. The CDR3 DNA reads as TGTGCCAGCAGCCGGACAGGGGGAAACGAGCAGTACTTC. Encoded protein: CASSRTGGNEQYF.

This rearrangement joins TRBV27 to TRBJ2-5; 9 bases match TRBD2. V dropped 6 bases and J dropped 5; count of bases not matched to a gene: 16. Germline V gene sequence: CDR1 MNHEY, CDR2 SMNVEV (reference sequence). CDR3 length: 17 amino acids. The CDR3 DNA is TGTGCCAGCAGCCTCAATCCGGGACTAGCACTAACGGAGACCCAGTACTTC. This gives the protein CASSLNPGLALTETQYF.

Points on this clone: Compared with germline, one end of the junction differs, possibly owing to a read error. The chain has TRBV6-1 and TRBJ1-5; no clear D. The CDR3 is 13 amino acids. Germline V CDR1 and CDR2: MNHNS, SASEGT. In DNA form, the CDR3 reads TGTGCCAGCAGCGAAGTGTCACGGCAGCCCCAGCATTTT. Encoded protein: CASSEVSRQPQHF.

With respect to this clone: The sample carries other DNA sequences with the same CDR3. The rearrangement uses TRBV6-6 and TRBJ2-7; D may be TRBD1 (6 bases). Looked up from germline, CDR1 is MNHNY and CDR2 is SVGAGI (reference sequence). This CDR3 is 11 amino acids long. The ends were cut back, 2 bases at V and 10 bases at J, with 9 bases in the middle. The CDR3 DNA follows: TGTGCCAGCAGTTACGAGGGGGAACAGTACTTC. This translates into CASSYEGEQYF.

CDR3: CASSLGTGRYGYTF. The CDR3 DNA reads as TGTGCCAGCTCACTCGGGACAGGGCGGTATGGCTACACCTTC. The rearrangement joins TRBV18 to TRBJ1-2; 9 positions match TRBD1. CDR3 length: 14 amino acids. J gave up 5 bases and V 4 bases, and 5 bases lay outside the gene matches. Per the germline V gene, CDR1 is KGHSH and CDR2 is LQKENI. The full variable domain, its missing parts supplied by reference TRBV18 and TRBJ1-2, is NAGVMQNPRHLVRRRGQEARLRCSPMKGHSHVYWYRQLPEEGLKFMVYLQKENIIDESGMPKERFSAEFPKEGPSILRIQQVVRGDSAAYFCASSLGTGRYGYTFGSGTRLTVV.

V usage is TRBV6-1 and J usage is TRBJ1-4, with 9 bases identical to TRBD1. The CDR3 totals 15 residues. Unmatched junction bases numbered 6, after V lost 3 bases and J lost 7 bases. The germline CDR1 and CDR2 sequences are MNHNS and SASEGT. CDR3 sequence (DNA): TGTGCCAGCAGTGATCCTGGACAGGGGATTGAAAAACTGTTTTTT. This encodes CASSDPGQGIEKLFF.

This clone was counted once. The rearrangement joins TRBV27 to TRBJ1-5; D possibly corresponds to TRBD1 (6 bases). Per germline, CDR1 MNHEY and CDR2 SMNVEV (reference sequence). V lost 2 bases to trimming and J lost 4 bases, with 9 bases between them. The CDR3 is made up of 14 amino acids. The CDR3 region is CASSLTTGNQPQHF. CDR3 coding DNA: TGTGCCAGCAGTTTAACCACAGGGAATCAGCCCCAGCATTTT.

The table lists this clone with a count of one. This chain links TRBV15 with TRBJ2-7; 13 bases match TRBD2. The trim removed 5 bases at V and 3 bases at J, leaving 13 bases unmatched. There are 18 residues in the CDR3. Germline V CDR1 and CDR2: LNHNV, YYDKDF (reference sequence). Here the CDR3 DNA reads TGTGCCACCAGCCCTCCGGGACAGGGGACTAGCGGGAACTACGAGCAGTACTTC. Amino acids: CATSPPGQGTSGNYEQYF.

This chain links TRBV27 with TRBJ2-3, with 13 bases identical to TRBD2. Germline V gene lookup returns CDR1 MNHEY and CDR2 SMNVEV (reference sequence). The CDR3 runs to 14 residues. Germline trimming cut 6 bases from V and 7 bases from J; bases unmatched to any gene: 4. The CDR3 loop is CASRRGTSGNTQYF. CDR3 nucleotide sequence: TGTGCCAGCAGGCGGGGGACTAGCGGGAATACGCAGTATTTT.

The chain has TRBV6-2 or TRBV6-3 and TRBJ1-1; 8 nucleotides match TRBD1. J gave up 0 bases and V 2 bases, and 5 bases lay outside the gene matches. CDR1 MNHEY and CDR2 SVGEGT come from the germline V gene. The CDR3 contains 16 residues. The CDR3 spells CASSYGSDRVNTEAFF. In nucleotides, the CDR3 is TGTGCCAGCAGTTACGGTTCGGACAGGGTGAACACTGAAGCTTTCTTT.

The rearrangement joins TRBV25-1 to TRBJ2-7, with TRBD1 matching 7 bases. This CDR3 is 13 amino acids long. Germline V gene sequence: CDR1 MGHDK, CDR2 SYGVNS. J was trimmed by 6 bases and V by 7 bases; bases with no gene match: 9. In DNA form, the CDR3 reads TGTGCCAGCAATACAGGGGTGAGTAGCGAGCAGTACTTC. Protein: CASNTGVSSEQYF.